Following are 3 T cell receptor beta chains from one sample sequenced in a study of blood T cell repertoires in COVID-19. The table came from immunoSEQ multiplex PCR; TCRdb's copy has only in-frame clones and leaves some out. The table has 100,000 or so clones, 80% to 95% seen once. Sequencing input: peripheral blood. These receptors were collected from a woman in her fifties or sixties with COVID-19, enrolled during active disease.

The J gene is TRBJ2-1, the V gene TRBV5-4; the D is unclear. The germline CDR1 and CDR2 sequences are SGHNT and YYREEE (reference sequence). CDR3 length equals 16 residues. Between the trimmed V and J ends, which lost 0 bases and 8 bases, there was a span of 18 bases. CDR3 coding DNA: TGTGCCAGCAGCTTGGTTGTAGGTCGGGTTAAGTATGAGCAGTTCTTC. Its protein product is CASSLVVGRVKYEQFF.

The chain combines TRBV7-6 with TRBJ2-3, with 11 positions matching TRBD2. Germline-derived CDR1 and CDR2 are SGHVS and FNYEAQ. The CDR3 has 15 residues. The V gene end was trimmed by 5 bases and the J gene end by 4 bases; junction bases not matched to a gene: 5. DNA of the CDR3: TGTGCCAGCAGCCCCGGGACTAGCGGTTCAGATACGCAGTATTTT. It yields the protein CASSPGTSGSDTQYF.

The genes are TRBV10-3 and TRBJ2-1, with 10 bases aligning to TRBD2. V shed 9 bases and J 5 bases; nucleotides not matched to a gene: 7. Looked up from germline, CDR1 is ENHRY and CDR2 is SYGVKD. This CDR3 comprises 14 residues. This chain's CDR3 is CAIRGTSENNEQFF. Written as DNA, the CDR3 is TGTGCCATACGGGGGACTAGCGAAAACAATGAGCAGTTCTTC.